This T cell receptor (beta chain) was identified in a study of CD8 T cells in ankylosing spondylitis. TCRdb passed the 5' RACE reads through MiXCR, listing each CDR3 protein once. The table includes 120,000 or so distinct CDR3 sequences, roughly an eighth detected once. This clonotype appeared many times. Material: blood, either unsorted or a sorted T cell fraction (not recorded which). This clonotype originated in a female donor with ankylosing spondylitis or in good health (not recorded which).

The CDR3 DNA sequence: TGCGCCAGCAGCGTGGGGGATACTGAAGCTTTCTTT. Translated: CASSVGDTEAFF. V usage is TRBV5-1 and J usage is TRBJ1-1, with D possibly TRBD1 on 5 matching bases. Trimming cost V 4 bases and J 5 bases, with 9 bases left between them. Germline V gene data show CDR1 as SGHRS and CDR2 as YFSETQ. The CDR3 spans 12 residues.